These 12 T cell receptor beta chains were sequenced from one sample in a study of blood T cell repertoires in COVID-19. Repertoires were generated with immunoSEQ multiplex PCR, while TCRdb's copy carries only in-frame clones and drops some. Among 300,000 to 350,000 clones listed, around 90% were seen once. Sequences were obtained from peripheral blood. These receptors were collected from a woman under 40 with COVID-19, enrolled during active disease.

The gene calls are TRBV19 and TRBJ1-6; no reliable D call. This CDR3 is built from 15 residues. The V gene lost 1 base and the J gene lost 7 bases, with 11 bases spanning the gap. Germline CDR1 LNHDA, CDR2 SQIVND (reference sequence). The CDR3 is CASSIAGLSNSPLHF. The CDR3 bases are TGTGCCAGTAGTATAGCCGGCCTTAGCAATTCACCCCTCCACTTT.

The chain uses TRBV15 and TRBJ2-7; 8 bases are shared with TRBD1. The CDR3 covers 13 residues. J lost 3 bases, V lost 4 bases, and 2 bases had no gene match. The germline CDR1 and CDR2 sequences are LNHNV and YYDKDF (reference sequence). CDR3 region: CATSTDRGYEQYF. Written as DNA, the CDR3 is TGTGCCACCAGCACTGACAGGGGCTACGAGCAGTACTTC.

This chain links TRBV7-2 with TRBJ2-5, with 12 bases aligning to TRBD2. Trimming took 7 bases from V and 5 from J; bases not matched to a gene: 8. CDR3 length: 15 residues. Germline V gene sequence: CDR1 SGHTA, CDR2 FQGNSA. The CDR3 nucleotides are TGTGCCAGCACCGCGACTAGCGGGAGATGGGAGACCCAGTACTTC. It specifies CASTATSGRWETQYF.

This chain's CDR3 is CASSLVSRTDTQYF. The CDR3 DNA follows: TGTGCCAGCAGCTTGGTCTCCAGAACAGATACGCAGTATTTT. V and J are TRBV5-4 and TRBJ2-3; D is unresolved. There are 14 residues in the CDR3. The germline V and J ends were trimmed by 0 bases and 3 bases, with 8 bases remaining between them. The germline V gene has CDR1 SGHNT and CDR2 YYREEE (reference sequence). The variable domain in full, with the rest retrieved from reference TRBV5-4 and TRBJ2-3, is ETGVTQSPTHLIKTRGQQVTLRCSSQSGHNTVSWYQQALGQGPQFIFQYYREEENGRGNFPPRFSGLQFPNYSSELNVNALELDDSALYLCASSLVSRTDTQYFGPGTRLTVL.

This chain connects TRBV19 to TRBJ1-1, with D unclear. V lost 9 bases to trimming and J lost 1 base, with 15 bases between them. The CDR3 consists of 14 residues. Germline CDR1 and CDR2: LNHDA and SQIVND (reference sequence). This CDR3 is CASLGRDKNTEAFF. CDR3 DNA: TGTGCCAGCCTCGGCCGTGACAAGAACACTGAAGCTTTCTTT.

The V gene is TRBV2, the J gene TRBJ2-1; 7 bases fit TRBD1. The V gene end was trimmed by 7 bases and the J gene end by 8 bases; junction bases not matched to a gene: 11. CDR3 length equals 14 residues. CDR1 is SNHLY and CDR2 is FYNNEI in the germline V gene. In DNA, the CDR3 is TGTGCCAGCACGGTTGAGACAGGGAGCGATGAGCAGTTCTTC. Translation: CASTVETGSDEQFF.

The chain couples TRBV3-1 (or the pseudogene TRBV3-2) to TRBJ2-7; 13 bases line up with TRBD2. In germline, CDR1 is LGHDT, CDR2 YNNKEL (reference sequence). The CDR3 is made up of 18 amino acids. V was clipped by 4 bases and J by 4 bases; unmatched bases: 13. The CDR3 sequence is CASSRTKRTSGRRYEQYF. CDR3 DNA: TGTGCCAGCAGCCGCACAAAACGGACTAGCGGGAGACGGTACGAGCAGTACTTC.

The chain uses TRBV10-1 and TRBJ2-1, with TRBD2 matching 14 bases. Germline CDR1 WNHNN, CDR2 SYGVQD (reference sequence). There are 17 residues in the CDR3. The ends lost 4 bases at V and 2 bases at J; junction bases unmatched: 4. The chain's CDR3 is CASSGRLAGGPYNEQFF. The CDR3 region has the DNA TGCGCCAGCAGTGGAAGACTAGCGGGAGGGCCCTACAATGAGCAGTTCTTC.

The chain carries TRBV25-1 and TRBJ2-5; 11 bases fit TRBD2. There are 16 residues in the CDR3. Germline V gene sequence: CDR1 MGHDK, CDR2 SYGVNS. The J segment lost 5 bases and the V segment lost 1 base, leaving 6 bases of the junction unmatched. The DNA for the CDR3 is TGTGCCAGCAGTGAATGGGGTAGCGGGAGGGGGGAGACCCAGTACTTC. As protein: CASSEWGSGRGETQYF.

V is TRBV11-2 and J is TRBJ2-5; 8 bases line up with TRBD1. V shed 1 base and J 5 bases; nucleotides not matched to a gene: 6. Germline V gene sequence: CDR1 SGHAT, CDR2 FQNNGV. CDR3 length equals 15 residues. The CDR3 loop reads CASSLGGTGGETQYF. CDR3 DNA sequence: TGTGCCAGCAGCTTAGGAGGGACAGGCGGGGAGACCCAGTACTTC.

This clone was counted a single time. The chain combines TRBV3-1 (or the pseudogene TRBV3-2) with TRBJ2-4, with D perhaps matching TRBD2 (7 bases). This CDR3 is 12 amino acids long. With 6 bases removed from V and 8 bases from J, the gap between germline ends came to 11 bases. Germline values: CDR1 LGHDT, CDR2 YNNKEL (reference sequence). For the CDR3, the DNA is TGTGCCAGCAGACAGGGAGGGGACATTCAGTACTTC. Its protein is CASRQGGDIQYF.

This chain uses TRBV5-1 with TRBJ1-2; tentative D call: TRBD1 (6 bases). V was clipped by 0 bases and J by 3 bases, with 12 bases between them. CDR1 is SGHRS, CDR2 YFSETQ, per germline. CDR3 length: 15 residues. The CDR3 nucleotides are TGCGCCAGCAGCTTGGGACAGGCAACGGACTATGGCTACACCTTC. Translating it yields CASSLGQATDYGYTF.